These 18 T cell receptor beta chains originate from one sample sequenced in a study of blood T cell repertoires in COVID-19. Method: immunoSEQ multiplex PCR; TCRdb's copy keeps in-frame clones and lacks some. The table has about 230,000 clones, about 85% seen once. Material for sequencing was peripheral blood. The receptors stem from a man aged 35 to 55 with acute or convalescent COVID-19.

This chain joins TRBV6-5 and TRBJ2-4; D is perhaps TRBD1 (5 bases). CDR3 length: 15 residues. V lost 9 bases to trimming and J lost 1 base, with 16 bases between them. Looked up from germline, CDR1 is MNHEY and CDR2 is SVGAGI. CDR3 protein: CASRVSRAAKNIQYF. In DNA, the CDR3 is TGTGCCAGTAGAGTGTCCAGGGCCGCCAAAAACATTCAGTACTTC.

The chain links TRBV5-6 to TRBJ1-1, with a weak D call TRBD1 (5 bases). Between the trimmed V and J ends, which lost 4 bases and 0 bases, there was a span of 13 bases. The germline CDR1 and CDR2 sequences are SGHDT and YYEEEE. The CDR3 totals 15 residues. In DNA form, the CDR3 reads TGTGCCAGCAGCCTGCCTACAGGCATGAACACTGAAGCTTTCTTT. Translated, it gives CASSLPTGMNTEAFF.

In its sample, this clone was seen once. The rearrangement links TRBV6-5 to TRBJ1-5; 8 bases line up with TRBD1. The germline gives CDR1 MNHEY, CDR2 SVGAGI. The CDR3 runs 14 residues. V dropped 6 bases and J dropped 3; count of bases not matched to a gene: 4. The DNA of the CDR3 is TGTGCCAGCAGGGGACAGGAGATCAATCAGCCCCAGCATTTT. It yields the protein CASRGQEINQPQHF.

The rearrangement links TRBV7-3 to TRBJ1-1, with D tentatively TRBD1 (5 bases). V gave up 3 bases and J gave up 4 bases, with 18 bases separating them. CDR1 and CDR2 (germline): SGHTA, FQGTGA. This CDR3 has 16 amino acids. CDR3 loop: CASSFLGGGKITEAFF. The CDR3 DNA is TGTGCCAGCAGCTTTCTGGGGGGAGGGAAGATCACTGAAGCTTTCTTT.

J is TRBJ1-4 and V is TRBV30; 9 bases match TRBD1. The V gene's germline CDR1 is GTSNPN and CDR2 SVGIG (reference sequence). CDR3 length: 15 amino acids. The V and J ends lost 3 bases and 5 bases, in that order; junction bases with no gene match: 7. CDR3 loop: CAWRITGTGNEKLFF. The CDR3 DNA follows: TGTGCCTGGAGAATTACCGGGACAGGGAATGAAAAACTGTTTTTT. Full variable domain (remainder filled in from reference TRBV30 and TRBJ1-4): SQTIHQWPATLVQPVGSPLSLECTVEGTSNPNLYWYRQAAGRGLQLLFYSVGIGQISSEVPQNLSASRPQDRQFILSSKKLLLSDSGFYLCAWRITGTGNEKLFFGSGTQLSVL.

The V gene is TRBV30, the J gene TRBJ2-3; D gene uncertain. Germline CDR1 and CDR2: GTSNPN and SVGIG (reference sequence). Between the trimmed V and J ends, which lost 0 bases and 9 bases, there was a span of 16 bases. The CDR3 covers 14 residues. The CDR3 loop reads CAWSVSISWPTQYF. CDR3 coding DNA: TGTGCCTGGAGTGTATCCATTAGCTGGCCCACGCAGTATTTT.

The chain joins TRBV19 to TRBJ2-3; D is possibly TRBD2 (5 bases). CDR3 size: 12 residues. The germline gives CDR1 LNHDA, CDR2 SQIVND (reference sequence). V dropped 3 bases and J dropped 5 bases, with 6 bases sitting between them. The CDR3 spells CASSIREDTQYF. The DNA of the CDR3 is TGTGCCAGTAGTATTCGGGAAGATACGCAGTATTTT.

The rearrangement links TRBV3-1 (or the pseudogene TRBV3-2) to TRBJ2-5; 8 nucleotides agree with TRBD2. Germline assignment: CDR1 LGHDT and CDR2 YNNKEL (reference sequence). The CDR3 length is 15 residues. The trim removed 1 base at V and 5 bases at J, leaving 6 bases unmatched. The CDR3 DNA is TGTGCCAGCAGCCAAGCCAGACCGGGGGGGGAGACCCAGTACTTC. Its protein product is CASSQARPGGETQYF.

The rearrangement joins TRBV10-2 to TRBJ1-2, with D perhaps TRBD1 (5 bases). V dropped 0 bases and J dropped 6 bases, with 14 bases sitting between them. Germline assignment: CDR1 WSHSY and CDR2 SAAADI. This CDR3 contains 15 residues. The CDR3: CASSESIGAADGYTF. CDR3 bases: TGCGCCAGCAGTGAGTCGATAGGGGCGGCAGATGGCTACACCTTC.

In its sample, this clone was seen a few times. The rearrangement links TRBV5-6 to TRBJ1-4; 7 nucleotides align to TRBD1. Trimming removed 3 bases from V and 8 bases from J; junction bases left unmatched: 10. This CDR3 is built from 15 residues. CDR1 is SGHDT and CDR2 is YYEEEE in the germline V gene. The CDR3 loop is CASSSSGTAREKLFF. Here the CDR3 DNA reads TGTGCCAGCAGCTCCTCCGGGACAGCCAGAGAAAAACTGTTTTTT. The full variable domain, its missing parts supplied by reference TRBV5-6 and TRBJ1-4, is DAGVTQSPTHLIKTRGQQVTLRCSPKSGHDTVSWYQQALGQGPQFIFQYYEEEERQRGNFPDRFSGHQFPNYSSELNVNALLLGDSALYLCASSSSGTAREKLFFGSGTQLSVL.

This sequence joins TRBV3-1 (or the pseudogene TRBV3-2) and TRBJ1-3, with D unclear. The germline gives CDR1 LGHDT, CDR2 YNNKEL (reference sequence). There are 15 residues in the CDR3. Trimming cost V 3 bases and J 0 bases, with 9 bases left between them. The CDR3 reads CASSQQLPSGNTIYF. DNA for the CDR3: TGTGCCAGCAGCCAGCAACTACCCTCTGGAAACACCATATATTTT.

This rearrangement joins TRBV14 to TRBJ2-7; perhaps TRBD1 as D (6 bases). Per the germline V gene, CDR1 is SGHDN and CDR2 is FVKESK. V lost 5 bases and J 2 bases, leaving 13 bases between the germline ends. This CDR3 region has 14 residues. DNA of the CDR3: TGTGCCAGCAGCTACCAGACAGGACCCTACGAGCAGTACTTC. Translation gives CASSYQTGPYEQYF.

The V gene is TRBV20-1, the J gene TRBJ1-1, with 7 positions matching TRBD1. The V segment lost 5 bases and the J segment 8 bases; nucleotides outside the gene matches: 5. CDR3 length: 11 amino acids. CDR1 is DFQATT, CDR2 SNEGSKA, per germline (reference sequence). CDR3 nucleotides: TGCAGTGCTGAGGGGGCAGGAGAAGCTTTCTTT. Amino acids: CSAEGAGEAFF.

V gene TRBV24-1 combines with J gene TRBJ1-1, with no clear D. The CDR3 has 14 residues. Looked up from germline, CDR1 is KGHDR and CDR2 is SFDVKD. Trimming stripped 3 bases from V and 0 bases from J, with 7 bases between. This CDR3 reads CATSDGSMNTEAFF. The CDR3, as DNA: TGTGCCACCAGTGATGGCTCCATGAACACTGAAGCTTTCTTT.

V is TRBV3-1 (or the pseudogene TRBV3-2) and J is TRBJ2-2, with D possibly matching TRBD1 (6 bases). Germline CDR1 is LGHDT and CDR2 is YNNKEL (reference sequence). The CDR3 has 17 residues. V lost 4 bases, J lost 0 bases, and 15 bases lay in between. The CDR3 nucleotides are TGTGCCAGCAGCCCCCGCACCGGGACAACGAACACCGGGGAGCTGTTTTTT. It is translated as CASSPRTGTTNTGELFF.

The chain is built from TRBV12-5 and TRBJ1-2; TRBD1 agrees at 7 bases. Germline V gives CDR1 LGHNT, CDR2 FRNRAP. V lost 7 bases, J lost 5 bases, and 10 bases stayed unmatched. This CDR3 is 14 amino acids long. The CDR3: CASAPGQERYGYTF. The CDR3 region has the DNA TGTGCTAGTGCCCCCGGACAGGAGAGGTATGGCTACACCTTC.

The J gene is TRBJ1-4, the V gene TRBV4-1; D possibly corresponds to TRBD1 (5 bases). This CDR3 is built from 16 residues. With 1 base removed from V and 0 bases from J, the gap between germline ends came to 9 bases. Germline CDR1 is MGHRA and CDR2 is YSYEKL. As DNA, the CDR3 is TGCGCCAGCAGCCAAGCAGGGATCGCAACTAATGAAAAACTGTTTTTT. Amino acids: CASSQAGIATNEKLFF.

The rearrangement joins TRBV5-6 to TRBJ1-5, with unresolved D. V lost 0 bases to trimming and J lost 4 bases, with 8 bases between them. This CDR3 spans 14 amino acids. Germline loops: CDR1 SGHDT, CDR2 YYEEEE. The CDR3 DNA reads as TGTGCCAGCAGCTTGGGGAGGGTAAATCAGCCCCAGCATTTT. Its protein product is CASSLGRVNQPQHF.